This T cell receptor (beta chain) is from a study of T cell responses to AZD1222 COVID-19 vaccine. The CDR3 is 14 amino acids. Trimming removed 2 bases from V and 5 bases from J, with 9 bases in between. The germline gives CDR1 MNHEY, CDR2 SVGAGI. Only in-frame clones appear in the TCRdb table, and some are missing; sequencing was by immunoSEQ multiplex PCR. Of approximately 150,000 clones in the sample, about 92% were seen once. The sample consisted of peripheral blood, taken on day 0 of AZD1222 vaccination. The J gene is TRBJ1-4, the V gene TRBV6-5; D unresolved. The sequence came from an adult in good health. In DNA form, the CDR3 reads TGTGCCAGCAGTTACGAAGGGATCAATGAAAAACTGTTTTTT. This encodes CASSYEGINEKLFF.